This TCR beta chain was captured by sequencing in a study of read filtering for tumor transcriptome and immune sequencing. Overall study context: The cohort had roughly 17 men and approximately 13 women aged about 47 to 80, mean roughly 71 years.

The library was built from roughly 400 ng RNA with molecular barcoded adaptors for alpha/delta and beta/gamma chains. One entry per CDR3 protein, called by TCRdb with MiXCR from the reads. Of about 62,000 distinct CDR3 sequences in the sample, roughly 18% were seen once. The CDR3 totals 15 residues. With 2 bases clipped from V and 0 bases from J, the junction kept 7 bases outside the gene matches. Per the germline V gene, CDR1 is DFQATT and CDR2 is SNEGSKA (reference sequence). This clonotype was seen ten or more times. Sequenced: a population of CD138-negative cells sorted from bone marrow. The chain recombines TRBV20-1 with TRBJ2-7, with 7 bases that match TRBD1. This sequence was found in a donor at least 40 years old with multiple myeloma. CDR3: CSARTGDPFSYEQYF. The CDR3, as DNA: TGCAGTGCTAGAACAGGGGACCCCTTCTCCTACGAGCAGTACTTC.